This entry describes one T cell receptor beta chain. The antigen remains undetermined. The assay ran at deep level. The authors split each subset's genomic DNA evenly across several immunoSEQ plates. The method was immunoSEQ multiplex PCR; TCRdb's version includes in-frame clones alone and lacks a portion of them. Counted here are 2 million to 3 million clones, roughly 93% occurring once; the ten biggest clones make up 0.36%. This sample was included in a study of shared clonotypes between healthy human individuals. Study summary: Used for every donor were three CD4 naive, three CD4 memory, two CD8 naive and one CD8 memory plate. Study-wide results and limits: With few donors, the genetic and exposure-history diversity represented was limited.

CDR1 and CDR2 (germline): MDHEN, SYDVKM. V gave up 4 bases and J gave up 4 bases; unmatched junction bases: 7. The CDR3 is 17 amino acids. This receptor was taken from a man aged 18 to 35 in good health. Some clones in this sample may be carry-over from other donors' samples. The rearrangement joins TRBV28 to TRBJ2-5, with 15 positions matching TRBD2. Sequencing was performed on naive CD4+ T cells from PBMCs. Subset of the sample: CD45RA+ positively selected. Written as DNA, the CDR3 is TGTGCCAGCAGTTCCGGGACTAGCGGGAGGCCGGGAGAGACCCAGTACTTC. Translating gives CASSSGTSGRPGETQYF.